The entry below gives a single TCR beta chain sequence along with its context. Its ends do not fully match the called genes, so a read error is possible. TCRdb redid the calling of the PCR reads with MiXCR, one entry per CDR3 protein. The sample carries about 65,000 distinct CDR3 sequences, under 20% recorded once. This CDR3 contains 16 residues. The V gene's germline CDR1 is SGDLS and CDR2 YYNGEE. This entry comes from a study of molecular identifiers for immune sequencing clone quantification. The sequence derives from a human donor in good health. Some libraries in this study had Jurkat cell RNA spiked in. Material for sequencing was naive CD8+ T cells from blood, with Jurkat cell RNA spiked in. Subset given: FACS-sorted CD8+CD4-CCR7+CD45RA+ naive T cells. V is TRBV9 and J is TRBJ2-7, with 7 bases lining up with TRBD1. In nucleotides, the CDR3 is TGTGCCAGCGGCCCTCGTATGGGGGACAGCTCCTACGAACAGTACTTC. As protein: CASGPRMGDSSYEQYF.